This T cell receptor (beta chain) was retrieved from a study of CD8+ T cells in alopecia areata. Study-level information: People stayed on tofacitinib for 6 to 18 months, then stopped the drug for 6 months. Points from the study as a whole: Lesional scalp displayed greater clonality than normal scalp, most notably in alopecia totalis/universalis.

Following extraction, RNA underwent reverse transcription to cDNA, which served as the sequencing template. The data were produced by immunoSEQ multiplex PCR, yet TCRdb's version contains in-frame clones alone and is incomplete. The sample shows a few hundred thousand clones, about two thirds of them seen only once. V shed 1 base and J shed 3 bases, with 13 bases lying between them. This CDR3 is built from 14 residues. CDR1 SQVTM and CDR2 ANQGSEA come from the germline V gene. Collection of lesional scalp punch biopsies and peripheral blood was performed in alopecia areata patients. Sorting of PBMCs yielded the CD4+ and CD8+ T cells. This clone was detected only once. The antigen is undetermined. The missing conserved phenylalanine or tryptophan at the end of this CDR3 makes a read error likely.

The TCR sequence derives from a human donor with alopecia areata. The V and J genes are TRBV29-1 and TRBJ2-7, with D hard to call. The sample in question was CD4+ T cells sorted from blood, obtained at week 0. This chain's CDR3 is CSVEGHWPYYEQYL. DNA for the CDR3: TGCAGCGTTGAAGGACACTGGCCATACTACGAGCAGTACCTC.